One T cell receptor (beta chain) is described in this entry. The sample comes from a study of control samples from healthy donors and cancer patients. The method was immunoSEQ multiplex PCR; TCRdb's version includes in-frame clones alone and lacks a portion of them. This sample carries under 110,000 clones, around 89% of them seen once, and the ten largest clones take about 7.8%. The germline V gene has CDR1 LNHDA and CDR2 SQIVND (reference sequence). This CDR3 has 16 amino acids. V dropped 4 bases and J dropped 0; count of bases not matched to a gene: 6. The sequencing input was blood. The chain is built from TRBV19 and TRBJ1-1; 9 bases fit TRBD1. The clonotype originates from a man aged 30 to 39 in good health. DNA of the CDR3: TGTGCCAGTAGTACCAGGACAGGGGTGGTGAACACTGAAGCTTTCTTT. Its translation is CASSTRTGVVNTEAFF.